The entry below describes one TCR beta chain. The data stem from a study of T-cell memory formation after mild COVID-19. Study context: In these data, TCR clusters were largely donor specific.

TCRdb reanalysed the 5' RACE reads using MiXCR and keeps one entry per CDR3 protein. The data contain tens of thousands of distinct CDR3 sequences, about 7.3% of them seen just once; the ten biggest clones take up roughly 1.3%. The CDR3 is made up of 16 amino acids. The V gene lost 3 bases and the J gene lost 7 bases, with 19 bases spanning the gap. Germline-derived CDR1 and CDR2 are KGHSH and LQKENI. The chain links TRBV18 to TRBJ1-5; unclear D gene. The sample comprised PBMCs or a T cell subset sorted from them (not recorded which). This sequence originates from a man between 18 and 29 years old who had mild COVID-19 (a few samples of this study predate the infection). Cell type and time point are not known. As DNA, the CDR3 is TGTGCCAGCTCACCGGGTTCCTATTTAGAGGCGCAGCCCCAGCATTTT. Amino acid sequence: CASSPGSYLEAQPQHF.